The clone carrying this T cell receptor (beta chain) turned up a few times. What it binds is not known. TCRdb re-called the 5' RACE reads through MiXCR, storing one row per CDR3 protein. The sample yields 700,000 or so distinct CDR3 sequences, roughly 19% seen once. Trimming stripped 6 bases from V and 3 bases from J, with 15 bases between. Looked up from germline, CDR1 is MGHDK and CDR2 is SYGVNS. The CDR3 runs 15 residues. This entry is derived from a study of CD8 T cells in ankylosing spondylitis. Study findings and constraints: A TCR beta motif of 7 or 8 highly homologous variants appeared characteristic of ankylosing spondylitis blood. Reported data indicate significant enrichment of disease-linked clones within matched ankylosing spondylitis synovial fluid. Relatively rare in peripheral blood, disease-linked clones were also CD8+.

The V and J genes are TRBV25-1 and TRBJ2-1; possibly TRBD1 for D (5 bases). The clonotype originates from a male donor with ankylosing spondylitis. Specimen: blood, either unsorted or a sorted T cell fraction (not recorded which). The CDR3 DNA sequence: TGTGCCAGCAGGGCACGTATACAGGTCTACAATGAGCAGTTCTTC. Protein sequence: CASRARIQVYNEQFF. The entire variable domain, with the rest obtained from reference TRBV25-1 and TRBJ2-1, is as follows: EADIYQTPRYLVIGTGKKITLECSQTMGHDKMYWYQQDPGMELHLIHYSYGVNSTEKGDLSSESTVSRIRTEHFPLTLESARPSHTSQYLCASRARIQVYNEQFFGPGTRLTVL.